Listed below are T cell receptor beta chains from one sample, sequenced in a study of T cell responses to AZD1222 COVID-19 vaccine. Profiling relied on immunoSEQ multiplex PCR, and the TCRdb table lists in-frame clones only, not all of them. The data hold roughly 130,000 clones, with around 90% observed a single time. The sequenced sample was peripheral blood, obtained 28 days after the second AZD1222 dose. The receptors originated from an adult who received the AZD1222 COVID-19 vaccine. Both conserved end residues are part of each CDR3. D genes are given only for firm matches. Expanded clones are given a class, and other clones once, few, many or no size at all.

v_call	d_call	j_call	clone_size	cdr3_aa	cdr3_nt
TRBV9	-	TRBJ1-4	-	CASSAQATNEKLFF	TGTGCCAGCAGCGCACAAGCAACTAATGAAAAACTGTTTTTT
TRBV24-1	-	TRBJ1-2	-	CATSDPPPGATRGYGYTF	TGTGCCACCAGTGACCCCCCCCCAGGGGCTACGAGGGGCTATGGCTACACCTTC
TRBV5-1	TRBD1	TRBJ1-6	-	CASSLAGPGGISPLHF	TGCGCCAGCAGCTTGGCAGGGCCAGGGGGTATTTCACCCCTCCACTTT
TRBV7-2	-	TRBJ2-5	-	CASSRQETQYF	TGTGCCAGCAGCCGACAGGAGACCCAGTACTTC
TRBV15	-	TRBJ1-5	-	CATSRDNQPQHF	TGTGCCACCAGCAGAGACAATCAGCCCCAGCATTTT
TRBV19	TRBD1	TRBJ2-3	-	CASEVGEGTGTDTQYF	TGTGCCAGCGAAGTAGGGGAAGGGACAGGCACAGATACGCAGTATTTT
TRBV6-2/TRBV6-3	TRBD2	TRBJ2-1	-	CASSYSIAGLASNEQFF	TGTGCCAGCAGTTACTCGATAGCTGGACTAGCCTCCAATGAGCAGTTCTTC
TRBV9	TRBD2	TRBJ2-1	-	CASRGTSRYEQFF	TGTGCCAGCAGAGGGACTAGTCGCTATGAGCAGTTCTTC
TRBV6-2/TRBV6-3	-	TRBJ2-3	-	CASSYHRATDTQYF	TGTGCCAGCAGTTACCACAGGGCCACAGATACGCAGTATTTT
TRBV10-3	-	TRBJ2-1	-	CATGKPSGEQFF	TGTGCCACAGGAAAGCCCTCGGGAGAGCAGTTCTTC
TRBV5-1	TRBD1	TRBJ2-3	-	CASSSGQTSTDTQYF	TGCGCCAGCAGCTCGGGACAGACCAGCACAGATACGCAGTATTTT
TRBV7-2	TRBD1	TRBJ2-7	-	CASSSWDRGFYEQYF	TGTGCCAGCAGCTCGTGGGACAGGGGATTTTACGAGCAGTACTTC
TRBV6-2/TRBV6-3	-	TRBJ2-5	-	CASSYVSRGQETQYF	TGTGCCAGCAGTTACGTCAGCAGGGGCCAAGAGACCCAGTACTTC
TRBV29-1	-	TRBJ1-1	-	CSAGVMNTEAFF	TGCAGCGCCGGGGTAATGAACACTGAAGCTTTCTTT
TRBV29-1	-	TRBJ1-1	-	CSVGVMNTEAFF	TGCAGCGTTGGGGTAATGAACACTGAAGCTTTCTTT
TRBV5-1	-	TRBJ2-7	-	CASSTNFGTGSYEQYF	TGCGCCAGCAGCACAAACTTCGGGACGGGATCCTACGAGCAGTACTTC
TRBV10-3	-	TRBJ2-1	-	CAIRGSGKDEQFF	TGTGCCATCAGGGGCTCAGGGAAGGATGAGCAGTTCTTC
TRBV28	-	TRBJ1-2	once	CASTGDGGYGYTF	TGTGCCAGCACTGGAGATGGGGGTTATGGCTACACCTTC
TRBV9	-	TRBJ2-5	few	CASSVRGGETQYF	TGTGCCAGCAGCGTGAGGGGCGGGGAGACCCAGTACTTC
TRBV7-3	-	TRBJ1-1	-	CASSLNENREAFF	TGTGCCAGCAGCTTAAACGAAAACAGAGAAGCTTTCTTT
TRBV7-6	TRBD2	TRBJ2-5	-	CASTWTSGSQETQYF	TGTGCCAGCACCTGGACTAGCGGGAGCCAAGAGACCCAGTACTTC
TRBV6-5	-	TRBJ2-1	-	CASSYLRGHSYNEQFF	TGTGCCAGCAGTTACCTACGAGGCCACTCCTACAATGAGCAGTTCTTC
TRBV15	-	TRBJ1-2	-	CATSESGGGINYGYTF	TGTGCCACCAGCGAGTCCGGGGGGGGGATTAACTATGGCTACACCTTC
TRBV27	TRBD1	TRBJ1-4	-	CASRLTGAEGEKLFF	TGTGCCAGCAGATTGACAGGGGCCGAGGGGGAAAAACTGTTTTTT
TRBV11-1	-	TRBJ2-7	once	CAFPRSHEQYF	TGTGCCTTCCCAAGAAGCCACGAGCAGTACTTC
TRBV9	-	TRBJ2-5	once	CASSPGGGEETQYF	TGTGCCAGCAGCCCAGGGGGGGGTGAAGAGACCCAGTACTTC
TRBV2	-	TRBJ2-1	-	CASSEALSLTWLEFF	TGTGCCAGCAGTGAAGCGCTTTCTCTAACTTGGTTGGAGTTCTTC
TRBV6-6	-	TRBJ1-1	-	CASSYDRATEAFF	TGTGCCAGCAGTTACGATCGCGCCACTGAAGCTTTCTTT
TRBV4-3	TRBD1	TRBJ2-1	-	CASAGDRNYNEQFF	TGCGCCAGCGCAGGGGACAGGAACTACAATGAGCAGTTCTTC
TRBV18	-	TRBJ1-5	once	CASSARDPGRGNQPQHF	TGTGCCAGCTCAGCACGGGACCCAGGACGAGGCAATCAGCCCCAGCATTTT
TRBV3-1/TRBV3-2	-	TRBJ1-2	-	CASSQGPWTAHGYTF	TGTGCCAGCAGCCAGGGCCCTTGGACCGCTCATGGCTACACCTTC
TRBV18	-	TRBJ1-6	-	CASSPSGSNSPLHF	TGTGCCAGCTCACCATCAGGGTCCAATTCACCCCTCCACTTT
TRBV6-5	-	TRBJ2-7	-	CASQRGGSRSYEQYF	TGTGCCAGCCAACGGGGCGGGTCCCGCTCCTACGAGCAGTACTTC